The sequence of this T cell receptor beta chain was determined in a study of CD8+CD57+ T cells in acquired aplastic anemia (dated by TCRdb to 2017 to 2018). General notes on the study: On average, sorted CD4+ and CD8+ cells yielded about 3 ug of extracted DNA, with a range of roughly 0.17 to 27.4 ug. A CD8+CD57+ expansion meant a frequency higher than the mean frequency seen in healthy subjects.

As for this clonotype: Its antigen specificity is not known. Mismatch with germline at one junction end may stem from a read error.

Genomic DNA served as template for TCR beta VDJ combination and CDR3 sequence profiling. TCR repertoire sequencing was run on an Illumina HiSeq 2000. Per the authors' processing: TRBV/TRBJ rearrangement plots, CDR3 size and DJ length profiles, and Simpson's diversity index were used to assess repertoires. The immunodominant clone was defined as the most abundant DNA sequence in deep sequencing data. CDR3 amino acid sequences were checked for sharing between subjects and were compared against published repertoires and the VDJdb database. TCRdb handled the public reads itself, with Q25 trimming in fastp and clone calling in MiXCR, and kept productive beta chains. Rows merge per CDR3 protein into single entries with the most common DNA and genes. The authors' filters were not applied to this entry. The sample yields under 150,000 distinct CDR3 sequences; almost 40% were counted once. Of the sample, about 2.6% is held by the ten largest clones.

Paper-wide results and their limitations: CD8+ Simpson's diversity did not differ significantly between patients and healthy controls (P=0.060). Nearly 30 CD8+ CDR3 sequences were found in both patients and controls but appeared to be highly expressed in patients and within the immunodominant clones of the patients.

The patients picked for sequencing were ones in whom flow cytometry had shown an expansion of CD8+CD57+ cells. Every patient had severe acquired aplastic anemia, diagnosed using the International Study of Aplastic Anemia and Agranulocytosis and Camitta criteria. No therapy had been received by the patients at the time of blood sampling. The study deep-sequenced TCR repertoires of sorted CD4+ and CD8+ blood T cells from severe aplastic anemia patients and healthy subjects. In the USA, patient enrollment took place under clinicaltrials.gov protocols 00001620, 01623167, 00001397, 00071045, 00081523 and 00961064. Ficoll-Paque density gradient centrifugation was used to isolate peripheral blood mononuclear cells. CD4+ and CD8+ T cells were sorted by FACS or magnetic beads before DNA extraction. The sequence was collected from a human donor with aplastic anemia. The sample taken for sequencing was sorted CD4+, CD8+, or CD8+CD57+ T cells (not recorded which) from PBMCs.

CDR3 loop: CVSGEGIGYTF. The bases read TGTGTCAGCGGTGAGGGGATTGGCTACACCTTC. In this chain, TRBV2 is recombined with TRBJ1-2; the best D guess is TRBD1, with 5 bases matching. Taken from cysteine to phenylalanine, the CDR3 has 11 residues. This entry keeps only the CDR3 DNA: 33 bases, framed from base 1. The germline V gene provides CDR1 SNHLY and CDR2 FYNNEI.